This entry concerns a single T cell receptor beta chain. Its antigen remains unidentified. Nothing much larger sits one base from this clone, and base qualities are not available. Each donor gave one peripheral blood draw, averaging roughly 120 mL, which was collected into heparinised tubes. A BD FACSAria II and a panel including CD45RO, CCR7, CD25, CD127, CD95 and CD27 were used to sort naive, central memory, regulatory and stem cell-like memory CD4+ T cells. All sorted populations exceeded 95% purity. PBMCs were isolated right away by Lymphoprep density gradient centrifugation and were stained directly, without culture. Samples were stained and sorted in pairs, with one healthy donor and one patient per experiment, so that batch effects were minimized. These data originate in a study of beta chain features in type 1 diabetes (dated by TCRdb to 2017 to 2018). About the full investigation: No differences in mean age, gender distribution, total cell number or subset yield were found between patients and healthy donors. Whereas all 30 or so donors provided naive and central memory subsets, regulatory and stem cell-like memory subsets were isolated from just 8 patients and roughly 8 healthy donors. The study compared the TCRB repertoires of sorted circulating CD4+ T cell subsets in recently diagnosed type 1 diabetes patients with those in matched healthy donors. A total of approximately 110,000,000 sorted cells were examined across all samples, and a strong correlation was observed between cell number per subset and RNA yield. Results and caveats for the whole study, not just this receptor: Type 1 diabetes patients showed a moderate but significant shortening of TCRB CDR3 length in all four CD4+ subsets. At VDJ recombination sites, type 1 diabetes patients had fewer insertions and more deleted nucleotides, which implies abnormalities in thymic rearrangement. PCR might favor shorter templates, but patient and control samples were amplified and corrected together, so any skew would affect both groups equally. HLA sub-analyses involved small numbers of individuals, so any influence of HLA type on TCRB rearrangement remained unresolved. The naive, central memory and regulatory TCRB repertoires appeared to resemble one another more closely among patients than among healthy donors. Because cDNA was sequenced instead of genomic DNA, highly expressing activated cells could be over-represented, though the groups showed no difference in activation or CD3 levels.

The entire isolated RNA was reverse transcribed using the High Capacity cDNA Reverse Transcription Kit, and thus expressed TCRB transcripts were sequenced. Deep immunoSEQ sequencing was applied to naive, central memory and regulatory T cell samples, giving an average of around 3.8 million total reads per sample. After sorted cells were lysed in RLT buffer, RNA was extracted with DNase-treated RNeasy Micro or Mini kits, with the choice depending on cell number. To prevent cross-contamination, each cell subset was processed individually, whereas patient and healthy donor samples were processed jointly. Using the immunoSEQ multiplex PCR, TCRB sequences were amplified from cDNA into 87-bp fragments spanning the CDR3 region. Sequencing of the amplicons was performed on the Illumina HiSeq platform. The authors' analysis ran thus. PCR bias was corrected computationally using synthetic template baselines, and reads within Hamming distance 2 were collapsed, with unmergeable singletons discarded. Reads were aligned against IMGT so that V, D and J genes, CDR3 length and insertions or deletions at six rearrangement sites could be assigned. Clonotype counts were normalized to sorted cell number within each subset before computing true diversity and Gini coefficients with the tcR R package. The overlap coefficient, calculated on TCRB nucleotide sequences, was used to quantify repertoire sharing. Out-of-frame TCRB sequences from naive cells were analyzed as a proxy for the pre-selection repertoire. TCRdb carries this immuneACCESS record with in-frame sequences only. Its versions omit some clonotypes, under half of them owing to an unresolved V gene in the studies checked, with the rest unexplained. The V and J calls and the clone size are those of that table, but D and trimming were determined from the DNA. The sample table lists roughly 230,000 clones, over 8.5% of them with a count of one. Clones ranked in the top ten supply around 0.031% of the sample.

V trim: 4 bases; J trim: 10 bases; unmatched bases: 4. According to the germline V gene, CDR1 reads ENHRY and CDR2 reads SYGVKD. The CDR3 spans 12 residues, from the cysteine through the phenylalanine. The CDR3 DNA has 36 bases and is translated from base 1. The receptor comes from a young woman in good health. The chain was built from TRBV10-3 and TRBJ2-1, and 7 bases in between align with TRBD2. Sequenced: naive CD4+ T cells from blood. The sample's cell subset or site label, decoded: true naive CD4+ T cells. The nucleotide sequence reads as follows: TGTGCCATCAGTGGGGACTACTCCGAGCAGTTCTTC. This gives the protein CAISGDYSEQFF.